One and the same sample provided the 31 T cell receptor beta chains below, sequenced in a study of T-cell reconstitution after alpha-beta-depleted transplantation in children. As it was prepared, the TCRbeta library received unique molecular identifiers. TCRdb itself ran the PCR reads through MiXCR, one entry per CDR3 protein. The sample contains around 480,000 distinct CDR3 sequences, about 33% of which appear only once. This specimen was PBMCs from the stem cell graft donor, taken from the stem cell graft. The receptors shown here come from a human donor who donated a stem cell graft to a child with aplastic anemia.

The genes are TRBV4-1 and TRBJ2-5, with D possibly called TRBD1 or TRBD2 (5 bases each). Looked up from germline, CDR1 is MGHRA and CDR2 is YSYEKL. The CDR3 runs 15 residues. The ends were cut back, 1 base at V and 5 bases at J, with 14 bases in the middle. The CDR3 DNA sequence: TGCGCCAGCAGCCAAGTTCTGGGGACGGGGGAGACCCAGTACTTC. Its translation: CASSQVLGTGETQYF.

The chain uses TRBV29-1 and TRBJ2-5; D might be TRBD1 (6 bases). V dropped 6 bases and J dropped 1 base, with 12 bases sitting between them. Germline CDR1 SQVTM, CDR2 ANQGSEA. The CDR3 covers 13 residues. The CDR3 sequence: CSVADSPQETQYF. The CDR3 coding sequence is TGCAGCGTGGCGGACAGCCCCCAAGAGACCCAGTACTTC.

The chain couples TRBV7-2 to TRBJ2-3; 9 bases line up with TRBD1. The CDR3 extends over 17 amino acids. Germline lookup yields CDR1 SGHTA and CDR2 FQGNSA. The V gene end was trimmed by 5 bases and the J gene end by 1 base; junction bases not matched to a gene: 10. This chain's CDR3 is CASSRTGRDRGTDTQYF. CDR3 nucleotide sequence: TGTGCCAGCAGCCGTACCGGTCGGGACAGGGGCACAGATACGCAGTATTTT. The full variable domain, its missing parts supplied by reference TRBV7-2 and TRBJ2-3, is GAGVSQSPSNKVTEKGKDVELRCDPISGHTALYWYRQSLGQGLEFLIYFQGNSAPDKSGLPSDRFSAERTGGSVSTLTIQRTQQEDSAVYLCASSRTGRDRGTDTQYFGPGTRLTVL.

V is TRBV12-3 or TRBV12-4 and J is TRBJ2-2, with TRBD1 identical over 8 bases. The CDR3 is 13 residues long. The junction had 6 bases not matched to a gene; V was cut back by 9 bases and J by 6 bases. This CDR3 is CASWTGSAGELFF. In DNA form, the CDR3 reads TGTGCCAGTTGGACAGGGTCCGCCGGGGAGCTGTTTTTT.

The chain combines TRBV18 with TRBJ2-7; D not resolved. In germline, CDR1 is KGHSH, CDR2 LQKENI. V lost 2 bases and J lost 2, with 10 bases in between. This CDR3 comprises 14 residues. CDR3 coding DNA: TGTGCCAGCTCACCATATGGCACTCCCTACGAGCAGTACGTC. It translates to CASSPYGTPYEQYV.

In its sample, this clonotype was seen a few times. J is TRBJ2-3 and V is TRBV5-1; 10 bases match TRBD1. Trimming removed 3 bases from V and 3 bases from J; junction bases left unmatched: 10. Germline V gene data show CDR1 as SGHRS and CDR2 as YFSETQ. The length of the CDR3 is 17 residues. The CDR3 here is CASSYPLGTGETDTQYF. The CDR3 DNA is TGCGCCAGCAGCTACCCCCTGGGGACAGGGGAGACAGATACGCAGTATTTT.

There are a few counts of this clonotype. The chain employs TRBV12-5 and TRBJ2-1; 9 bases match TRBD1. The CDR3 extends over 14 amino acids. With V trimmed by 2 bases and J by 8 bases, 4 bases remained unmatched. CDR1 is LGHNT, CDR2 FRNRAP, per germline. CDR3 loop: CASGLSWTGDEQFF. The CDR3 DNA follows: TGTGCTAGTGGTTTGTCCTGGACAGGGGATGAGCAGTTCTTC.

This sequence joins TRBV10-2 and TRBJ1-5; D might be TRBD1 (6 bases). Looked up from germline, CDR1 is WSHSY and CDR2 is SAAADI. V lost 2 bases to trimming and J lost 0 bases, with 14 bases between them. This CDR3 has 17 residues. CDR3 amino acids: CASSEITDRNSNQPQHF. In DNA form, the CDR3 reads TGCGCCAGCAGTGAGATCACCGACAGGAATAGCAATCAGCCCCAGCATTTT.

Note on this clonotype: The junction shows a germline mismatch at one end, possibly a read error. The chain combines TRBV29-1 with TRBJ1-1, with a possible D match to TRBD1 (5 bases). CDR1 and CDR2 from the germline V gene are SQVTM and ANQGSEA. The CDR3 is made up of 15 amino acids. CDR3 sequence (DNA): TGCAGCGTGGAAGGATTATCAGGGCGGGACACTGAAGCTTTCTTT. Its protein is CSVEGLSGRDTEAFF.

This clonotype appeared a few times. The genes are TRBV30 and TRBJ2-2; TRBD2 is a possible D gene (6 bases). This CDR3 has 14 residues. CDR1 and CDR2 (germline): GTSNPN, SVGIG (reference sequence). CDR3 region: CSSPLGGNTGELFF. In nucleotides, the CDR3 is TGTTCGTCCCCACTGGGAGGGAACACCGGGGAGCTGTTTTTT.

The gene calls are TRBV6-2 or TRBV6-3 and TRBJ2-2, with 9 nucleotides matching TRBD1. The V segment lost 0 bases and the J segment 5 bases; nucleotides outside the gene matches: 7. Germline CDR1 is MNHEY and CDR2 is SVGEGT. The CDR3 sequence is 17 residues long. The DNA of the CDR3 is TGTGCCAGCAGTTACTCAGTAAGGACAGGGGATACCGGGGAGCTGTTTTTT. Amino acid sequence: CASSYSVRTGDTGELFF.

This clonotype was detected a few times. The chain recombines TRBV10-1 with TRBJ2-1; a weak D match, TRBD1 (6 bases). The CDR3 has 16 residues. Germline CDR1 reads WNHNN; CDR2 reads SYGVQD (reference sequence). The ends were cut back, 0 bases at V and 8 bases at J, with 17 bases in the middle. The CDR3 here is CASSESIGGLLYEQFF. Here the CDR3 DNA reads TGCGCCAGCAGTGAGTCTATAGGGGGTTTACTCTATGAGCAGTTCTTC.

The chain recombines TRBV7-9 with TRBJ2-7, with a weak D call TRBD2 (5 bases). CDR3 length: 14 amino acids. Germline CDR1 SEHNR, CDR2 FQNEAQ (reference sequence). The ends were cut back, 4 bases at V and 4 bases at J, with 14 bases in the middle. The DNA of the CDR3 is TGTGCCAGCAGCTATCCAGGACTTCCTTACGAGCAGTACGTC. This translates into CASSYPGLPYEQYV.

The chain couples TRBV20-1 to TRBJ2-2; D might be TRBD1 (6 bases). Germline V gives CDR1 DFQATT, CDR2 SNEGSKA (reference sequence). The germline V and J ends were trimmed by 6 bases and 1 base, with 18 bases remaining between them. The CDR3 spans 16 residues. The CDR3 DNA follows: TGCAGTGCCCCCGGACAGTCAGCCAAGAACACCGGGGAGCTGTTTTTT. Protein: CSAPGQSAKNTGELFF.

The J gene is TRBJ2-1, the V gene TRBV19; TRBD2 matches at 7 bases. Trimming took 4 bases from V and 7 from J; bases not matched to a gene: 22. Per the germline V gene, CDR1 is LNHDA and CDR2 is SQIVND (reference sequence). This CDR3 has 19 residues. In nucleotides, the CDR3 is TGTGCCAGTAGTAGCCCCGTGTGGACTGGCGGGAGAATCCGAAATGAGCAGTTCTTC. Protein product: CASSSPVWTGGRIRNEQFF.

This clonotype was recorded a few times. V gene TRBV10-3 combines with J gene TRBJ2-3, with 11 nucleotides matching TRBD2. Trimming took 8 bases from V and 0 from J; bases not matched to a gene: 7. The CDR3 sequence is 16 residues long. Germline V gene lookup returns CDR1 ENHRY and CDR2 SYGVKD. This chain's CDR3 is CAISSSGRTSTDTQYF. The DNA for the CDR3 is TGTGCCATCTCTTCTAGCGGGAGGACGAGCACAGATACGCAGTATTTT.

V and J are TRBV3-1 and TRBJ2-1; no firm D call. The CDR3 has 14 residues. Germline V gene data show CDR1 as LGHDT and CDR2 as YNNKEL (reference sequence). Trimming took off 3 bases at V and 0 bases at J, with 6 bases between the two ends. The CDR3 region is CASSQDISYNEQFF. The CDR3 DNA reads TGTGCCAGCAGCCAGGATATCTCCTACAATGAGCAGTTCTTC.

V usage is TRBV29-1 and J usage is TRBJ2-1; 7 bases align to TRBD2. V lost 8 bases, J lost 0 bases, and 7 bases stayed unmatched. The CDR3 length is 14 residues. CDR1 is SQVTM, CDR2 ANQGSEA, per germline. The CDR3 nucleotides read TGCAGCTCTGGGGAGGGAGGCTCCTACAATGAGCAGTTCTTC. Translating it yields CSSGEGGSYNEQFF.

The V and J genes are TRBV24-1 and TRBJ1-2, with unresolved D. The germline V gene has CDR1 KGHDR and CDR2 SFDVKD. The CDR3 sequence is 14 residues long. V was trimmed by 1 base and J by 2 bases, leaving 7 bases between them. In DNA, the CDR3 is TGTGCCACCAGTGATTTCGGGATAAACTATGGCTACACCTTC. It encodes CATSDFGINYGYTF.

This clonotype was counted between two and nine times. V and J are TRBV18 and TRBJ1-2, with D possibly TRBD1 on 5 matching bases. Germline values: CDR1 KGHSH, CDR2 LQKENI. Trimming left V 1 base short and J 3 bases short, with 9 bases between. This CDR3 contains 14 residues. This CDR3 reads CASSPQDTHYGYTF. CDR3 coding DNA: TGTGCCAGCTCACCACAGGACACTCACTATGGCTACACCTTC.

CDR3 amino acids: CASSLVLGGDEQFF. CDR3 bases: TGCGCCAGCAGCTTGGTACTAGGGGGGGATGAGCAGTTCTTC. The chain joins TRBV5-1 to TRBJ2-1; TRBD2 is a possible D gene (7 bases). V lost 0 bases to trimming and J lost 8 bases, with 12 bases between them. The CDR3 consists of 14 residues. Germline assignment: CDR1 SGHRS and CDR2 YFSETQ.

The CDR3 is CSVEEGPYEQYF. CDR3 DNA sequence: TGCAGCGTTGAGGAAGGCCCCTACGAGCAGTACTTC. The chain recombines TRBV29-1 with TRBJ2-7; D gene ambiguous. This CDR3 comprises 12 residues. V lost 3 bases and J 2 bases, leaving 8 bases between the germline ends. The germline gives CDR1 SQVTM, CDR2 ANQGSEA.

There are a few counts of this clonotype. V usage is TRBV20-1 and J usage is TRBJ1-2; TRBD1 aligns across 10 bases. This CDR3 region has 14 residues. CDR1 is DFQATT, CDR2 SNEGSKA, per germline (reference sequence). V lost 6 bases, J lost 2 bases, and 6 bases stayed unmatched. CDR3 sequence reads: CSARTGGINYGYTF. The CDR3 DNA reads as TGCAGTGCGCGGACAGGGGGGATCAACTATGGCTACACCTTC.

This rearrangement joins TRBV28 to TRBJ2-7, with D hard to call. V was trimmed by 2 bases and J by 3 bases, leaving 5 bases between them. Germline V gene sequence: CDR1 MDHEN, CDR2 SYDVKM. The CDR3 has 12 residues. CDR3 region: CASSLTDYEQYF. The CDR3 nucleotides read TGTGCCAGCAGTTTAACAGACTACGAGCAGTACTTC.

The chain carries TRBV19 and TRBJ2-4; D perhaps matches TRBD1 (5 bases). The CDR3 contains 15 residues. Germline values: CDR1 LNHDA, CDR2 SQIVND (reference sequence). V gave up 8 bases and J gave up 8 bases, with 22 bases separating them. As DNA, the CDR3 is TGTGCCAGTGGGATAACGACAGTATCCGTGGACATTCAGTACTTC. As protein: CASGITTVSVDIQYF.

The CDR3 DNA sequence: TGCGCCAGCAGCCAAGCGGAGACAGGGGCCTATGGCTACACCTTC. Its translation is CASSQAETGAYGYTF. The V gene is TRBV4-3, the J gene TRBJ1-2, with 8 bases aligning to TRBD1. The V and J ends lost 1 base and 4 bases, in that order; junction bases with no gene match: 5. CDR1 and CDR2 from the germline V gene are LGHNA and YSLEER. The CDR3 is 15 amino acids.

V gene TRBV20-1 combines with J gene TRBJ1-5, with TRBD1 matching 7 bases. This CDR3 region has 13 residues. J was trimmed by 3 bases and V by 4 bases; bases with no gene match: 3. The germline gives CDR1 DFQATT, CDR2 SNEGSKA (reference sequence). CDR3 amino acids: CSATGTVNQPQHF. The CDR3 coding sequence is TGCAGTGCTACCGGGACAGTCAATCAGCCCCAGCATTTT.

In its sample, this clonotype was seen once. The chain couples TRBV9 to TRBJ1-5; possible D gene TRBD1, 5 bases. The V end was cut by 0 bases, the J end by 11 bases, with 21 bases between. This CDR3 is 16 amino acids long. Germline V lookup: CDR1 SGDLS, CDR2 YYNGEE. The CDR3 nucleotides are TGTGCCAGCAGCGTAGCTCCAACCGCAGGGTTTAGTTCCCAGCATTTT. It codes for CASSVAPTAGFSSQHF.

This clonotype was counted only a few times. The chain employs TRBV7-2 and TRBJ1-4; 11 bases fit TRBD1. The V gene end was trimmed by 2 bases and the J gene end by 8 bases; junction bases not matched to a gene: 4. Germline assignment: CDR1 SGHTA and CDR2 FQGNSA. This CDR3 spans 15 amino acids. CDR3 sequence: CASSLYGTGGEKLFF. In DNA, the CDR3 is TGTGCCAGCAGCTTATACGGGACAGGGGGAGAAAAACTGTTTTTT.

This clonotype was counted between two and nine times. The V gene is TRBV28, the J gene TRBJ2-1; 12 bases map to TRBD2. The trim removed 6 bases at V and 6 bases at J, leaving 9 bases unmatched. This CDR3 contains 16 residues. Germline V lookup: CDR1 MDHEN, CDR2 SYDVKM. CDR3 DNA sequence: TGTGCCAGCAGGCAACCGGGACTAGCGGGCATCAATGAGCAGTTCTTC. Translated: CASRQPGLAGINEQFF.

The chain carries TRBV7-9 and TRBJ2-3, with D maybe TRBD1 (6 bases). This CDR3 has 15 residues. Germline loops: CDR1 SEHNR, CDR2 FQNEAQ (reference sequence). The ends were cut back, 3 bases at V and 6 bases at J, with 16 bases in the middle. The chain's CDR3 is CASSFGKQGGDTQYF. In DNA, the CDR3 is TGTGCCAGCAGCTTTGGAAAACAGGGTGGGGATACGCAGTATTTT.